This T cell receptor (beta chain) emerged from a study of monozygotic twins with inflammatory bowel disease. With respect to this clonotype: Its antigen is currently unknown.

Collection of an approximately 2.6 ml blood sample took place per donor. Study-level results: Among twins, concordant and discordant pairs did not differ in repertoire similarity, possibly from limited power.

After re-calling the 5' RACE reads, TCRdb lists one entry per CDR3 protein, DNA absent. The table lists 190,000 or so distinct CDR3 sequences, with roughly 1.5% in the top ten. Germline V gives CDR1 MNHEY, CDR2 SVGAGI. This CDR3 has 15 amino acids. This rearrangement joins TRBV6-5 to TRBJ1-4; TCRdb outputs TRBD1, but without DNA this stays unchecked. The receptor was derived from a human donor with ulcerative colitis or Crohn's disease, or a healthy co-twin of an affected twin (not recorded which). The sample comprised blood. This CDR3 reads CASSSLTVRNEKLFF.